The 8 T cell receptor beta chains listed next were all sequenced from one sample in a study of T cell repertoires in cytomegalovirus infection (dated by TCRdb to 2018 to 2020). Data came from an Illumina HiSeq 1500. TCRdb trimmed the raw reads at Q25, called clones with MiXCR and kept productive beta chains. Here each entry gathers all rows of one CDR3 protein and keeps the most common genes and DNA. The sample includes about 250,000 distinct CDR3 sequences, with approximately 13% observed a single time. The top ten clones comprise approximately 1.8% of the sample. Sequencing used PBMCs. The receptors here all came from a human donor in good health (CMV status not recorded). Some clones in this sample may be carry-over from other donors' samples.

This clonotype was picked up a small number of times. The chain uses TRBV12-3 or TRBV12-4 and TRBJ1-1; a possible D gene is TRBD1 (5 bases). Trimming removed 4 bases from V and 2 bases from J, with 14 bases in between. This CDR3 spans 15 amino acids. The CDR3 DNA sequence: TGTGCCAGCAGTTCGACCCAAGGGGCCAACACTGAAGCTTTCTTT. Translating it yields CASSSTQGANTEAFF.

About this clonotype itself: A clone one base away is much larger, so this may be a read error. The chain is built from TRBV7-3 and TRBJ2-5; D might be TRBD1 or TRBD2, each matching 7 bases. The CDR3 covers 15 residues. Germline assignment: CDR1 SGHTA and CDR2 FQGTGA. The DNA for the CDR3 is TGTGCCAGCAGCCCAGCAGGGGGGGTGGGAGAGGCCCAGTACTTC. Translation: CASSPAGGVGEAQYF.

The V call is TRBV5-1, the J call TRBJ1-2; D not certain. This CDR3 is built from 14 residues. Germline V CDR1 and CDR2: SGHRS, YFSETQ. V gave up 3 bases and J gave up 1 base, with 10 bases separating them. The CDR3 here is CASSSTQVNYGYTF. The CDR3 bases are TGCGCCAGCAGCTCCACCCAGGTTAACTATGGCTACACCTTC.

J is TRBJ2-1 and V is TRBV5-4; D gene uncertain. V was trimmed by 0 bases and J by 0 bases, leaving 7 bases between them. This CDR3 is 15 amino acids long. Per germline, CDR1 SGHNT and CDR2 YYREEE (reference sequence). CDR3 residues: CASSLAPASYNEQFF. DNA for the CDR3: TGTGCCAGCAGCTTGGCCCCGGCCTCCTACAATGAGCAGTTCTTC.

On this clonotype itself: This may be a read error, as it is one base from a much larger clone. The chain links TRBV19 to TRBJ2-5; tentative D call: TRBD2 (6 bases). CDR3 length: 13 amino acids. Looked up from germline, CDR1 is LNHDA and CDR2 is SQIVND (reference sequence). Trimming removed 3 bases from V and 5 bases from J, with 10 bases in between. DNA for the CDR3: TGTGCCAGTAGTATCGCGGGAATGGAGACCCAGTACTTC. Protein: CASSIAGMETQYF. Together with reference TRBV19 and TRBJ2-5, the CDR3 gives the full variable domain: DGGITQSPKYLFRKEGQNVTLSCEQNLNHDAMYWYRQDPGQGLRLIYYSQIVNDFQKGDIAEGYSVSREKKESFPLTVTSAQKNPTAFYLCASSIAGMETQYFGPGTRLLVL.

This clonotype was counted at least ten times. The chain couples TRBV28 to TRBJ2-7; weak D call: TRBD2 (5 bases). CDR1 MDHEN and CDR2 SYDVKM come from the germline V gene. V lost 6 bases and J 3 bases, leaving 18 bases between the germline ends. CDR3 length equals 15 residues. CDR3 loop: CASSLSRAGGYEQYF. In nucleotides, the CDR3 is TGTGCCAGCAGCCTTTCGCGGGCAGGCGGCTACGAGCAGTACTTC.

The J gene is TRBJ1-1, the V gene TRBV7-9; D possibly corresponds to TRBD1 (5 bases). V lost 4 bases and J lost 3, with 12 bases in between. Germline CDR1 is SEHNR and CDR2 is FQNEAQ (reference sequence). The CDR3 runs to 14 residues. CDR3 DNA sequence: TGTGCCAGCAGCTCTACAGGTGCCGACACTGAAGCTTTCTTT. This translates into CASSSTGADTEAFF. The variable domain in full, with the rest retrieved from reference TRBV7-9 and TRBJ1-1, is DTGVSQNPRHKITKRGQNVTFRCDPISEHNRLYWYRQTLGQGPEFLTYFQNEAQLEKSRLLSDRFSAERPKGSFSTLEIQRTEQGDSAMYLCASSSTGADTEAFFGQGTRLTVV.

There are many counts of this clonotype. The V gene is TRBV19, the J gene TRBJ1-1; TRBD1 agrees at 11 bases. Trimming cost V 3 bases and J 4 bases; bases outside gene matches: 4. Germline loops: CDR1 LNHDA, CDR2 SQIVND (reference sequence). The CDR3 length is 15 residues. CDR3 loop: CASSIGTGGVTEAFF. The CDR3 region has the DNA TGTGCCAGTAGTATCGGGACAGGGGGGGTCACTGAAGCTTTCTTT.